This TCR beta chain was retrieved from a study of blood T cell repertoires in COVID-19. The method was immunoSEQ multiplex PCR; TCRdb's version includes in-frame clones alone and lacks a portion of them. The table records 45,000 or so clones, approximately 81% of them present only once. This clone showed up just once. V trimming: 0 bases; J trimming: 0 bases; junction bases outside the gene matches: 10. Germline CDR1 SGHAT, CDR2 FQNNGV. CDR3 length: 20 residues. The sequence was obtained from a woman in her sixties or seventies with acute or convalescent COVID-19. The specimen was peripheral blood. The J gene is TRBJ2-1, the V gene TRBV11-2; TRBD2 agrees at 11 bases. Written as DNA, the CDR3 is TGTGCCAGCAGCTTAGAAGTAGCGGGAGGGCCCACGCGCTCCTACAATGAGCAGTTCTTC. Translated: CASSLEVAGGPTRSYNEQFF.